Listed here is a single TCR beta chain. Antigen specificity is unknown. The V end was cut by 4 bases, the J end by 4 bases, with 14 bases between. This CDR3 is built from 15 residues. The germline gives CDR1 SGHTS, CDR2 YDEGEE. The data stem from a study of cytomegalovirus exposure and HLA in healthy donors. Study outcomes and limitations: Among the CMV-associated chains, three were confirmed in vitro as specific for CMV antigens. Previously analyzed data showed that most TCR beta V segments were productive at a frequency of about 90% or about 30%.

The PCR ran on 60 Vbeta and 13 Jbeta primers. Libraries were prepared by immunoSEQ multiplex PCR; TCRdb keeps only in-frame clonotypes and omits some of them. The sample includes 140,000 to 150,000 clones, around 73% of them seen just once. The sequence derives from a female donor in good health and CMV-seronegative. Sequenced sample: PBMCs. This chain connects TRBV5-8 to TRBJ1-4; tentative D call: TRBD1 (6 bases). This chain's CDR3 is CASSQVGQSNEKLFF. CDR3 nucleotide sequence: TGTGCCAGCAGCCAAGTAGGACAGAGTAATGAAAAACTGTTTTTT.